Described below is a single TCR beta chain sequence and its context. What it binds is unknown. The sample originates from a study of cytomegalovirus exposure and HLA in healthy donors. This CDR3 is built from 13 residues. Per germline, CDR1 KGHSH and CDR2 LQKENI. The V gene lost 3 bases and the J gene lost 1 base, with 3 bases spanning the gap. Here immunoSEQ multiplex PCR was the method, and the copy in TCRdb shows in-frame clones only, minus some. The sample lists around 250,000 clones; around 90% were seen once. Study-wide results and caveats: Rare sequences made up most TCRs, while some public TCRs were found in many donors.

The sequence came from a woman younger than 30 in good health and CMV-seronegative. The gene calls are TRBV18 and TRBJ1-4; D gene uncertain. Sequenced input: PBMCs. The CDR3 region has the DNA TGTGCCAGCTCACCCCGAACTAATGAAAAACTGTTTTTT. This translates into CASSPRTNEKLFF.